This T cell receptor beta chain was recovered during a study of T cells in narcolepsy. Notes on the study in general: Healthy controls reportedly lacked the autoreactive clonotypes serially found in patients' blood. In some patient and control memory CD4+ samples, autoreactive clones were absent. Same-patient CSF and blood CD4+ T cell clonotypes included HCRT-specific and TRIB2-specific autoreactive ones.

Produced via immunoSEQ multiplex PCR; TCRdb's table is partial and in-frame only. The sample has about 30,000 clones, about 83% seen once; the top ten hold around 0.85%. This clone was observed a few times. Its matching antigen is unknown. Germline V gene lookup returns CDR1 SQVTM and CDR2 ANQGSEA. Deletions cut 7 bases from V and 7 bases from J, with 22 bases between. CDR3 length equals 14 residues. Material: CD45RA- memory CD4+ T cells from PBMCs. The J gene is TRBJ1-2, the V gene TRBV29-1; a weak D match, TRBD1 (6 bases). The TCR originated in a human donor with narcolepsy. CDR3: CSETGLGGRGGYTF. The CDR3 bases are TGCAGCGAAACAGGTCTAGGGGGACGAGGTGGCTACACCTTC.